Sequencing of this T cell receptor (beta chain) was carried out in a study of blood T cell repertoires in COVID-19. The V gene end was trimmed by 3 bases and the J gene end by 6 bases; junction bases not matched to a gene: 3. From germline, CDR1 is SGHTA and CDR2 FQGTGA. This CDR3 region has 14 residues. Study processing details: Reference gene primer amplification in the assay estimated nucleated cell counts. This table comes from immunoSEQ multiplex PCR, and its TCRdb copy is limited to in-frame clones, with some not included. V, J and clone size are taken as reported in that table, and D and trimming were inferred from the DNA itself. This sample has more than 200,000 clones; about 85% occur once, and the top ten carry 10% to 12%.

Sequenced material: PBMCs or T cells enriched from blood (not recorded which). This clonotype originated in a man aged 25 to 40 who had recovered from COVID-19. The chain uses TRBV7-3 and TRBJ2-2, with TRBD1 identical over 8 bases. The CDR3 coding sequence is TGTGCCAGCAGCTTTGACAGGGGTTCCGGGGAGCTGTTTTTT. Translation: CASSFDRGSGELFF.